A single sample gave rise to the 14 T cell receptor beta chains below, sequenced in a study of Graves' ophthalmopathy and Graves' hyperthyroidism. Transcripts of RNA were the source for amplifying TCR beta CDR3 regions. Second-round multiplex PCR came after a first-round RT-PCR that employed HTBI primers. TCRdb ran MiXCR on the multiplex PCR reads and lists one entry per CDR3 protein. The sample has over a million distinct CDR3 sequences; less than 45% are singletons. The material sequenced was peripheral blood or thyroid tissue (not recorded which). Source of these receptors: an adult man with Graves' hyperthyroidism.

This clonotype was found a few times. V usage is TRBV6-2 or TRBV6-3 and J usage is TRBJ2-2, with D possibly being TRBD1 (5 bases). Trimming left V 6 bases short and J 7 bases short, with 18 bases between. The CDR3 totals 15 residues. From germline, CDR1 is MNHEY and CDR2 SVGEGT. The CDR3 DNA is TGTGCCAGCAGAGGACACCACCCCCAGGGCGGGGAGCTGTTTTTT. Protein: CASRGHHPQGGELFF.

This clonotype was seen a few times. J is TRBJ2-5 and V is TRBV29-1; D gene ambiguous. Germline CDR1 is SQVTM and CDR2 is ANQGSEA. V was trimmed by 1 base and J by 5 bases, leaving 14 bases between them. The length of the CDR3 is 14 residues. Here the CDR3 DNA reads TGCAGCGTTGAAGCGCGAACTGGGATGGAGACCCAGTACTTC. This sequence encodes CSVEARTGMETQYF.

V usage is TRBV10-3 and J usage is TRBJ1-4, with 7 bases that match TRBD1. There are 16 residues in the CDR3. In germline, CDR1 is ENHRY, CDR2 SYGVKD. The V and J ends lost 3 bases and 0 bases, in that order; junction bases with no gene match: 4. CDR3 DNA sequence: TGTGCCATCAGTGATCCCGGGACAGCAACTAATGAAAAACTGTTTTTT. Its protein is CAISDPGTATNEKLFF.

The CDR3 region has the DNA TGCGCCAGCAGCCAAGTGGCTAGCGGGGCTTACGAGCAGTACTTC. Amino acid sequence: CASSQVASGAYEQYF. V and J are TRBV10-2 and TRBJ2-7; 9 bases are a match to TRBD2. J was trimmed by 4 bases and V by 6 bases; bases with no gene match: 10. Germline-derived CDR1 and CDR2 are WSHSY and SAAADI. This CDR3 contains 15 residues.

The CDR3 loop reads CASSLDTSGLSSYEQYF. The DNA for the CDR3 is TGTGCCAGCAGCTTAGATACTAGCGGCCTAAGCTCCTACGAGCAGTACTTC. The rearrangement uses TRBV7-6 and TRBJ2-7, with 8 bases fitting TRBD2. The CDR3 covers 17 residues. The germline gives CDR1 SGHVS, CDR2 FNYEAQ. V gave up 1 base and J gave up 0 bases; unmatched junction bases: 8.

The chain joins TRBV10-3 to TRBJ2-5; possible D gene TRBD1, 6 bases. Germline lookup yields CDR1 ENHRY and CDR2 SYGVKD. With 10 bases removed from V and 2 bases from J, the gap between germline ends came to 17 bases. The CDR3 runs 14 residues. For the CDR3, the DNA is TGTGCCACCTGGGCGGCAGGGGATCAAGAGACCCAGTACTTC. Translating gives CATWAAGDQETQYF.

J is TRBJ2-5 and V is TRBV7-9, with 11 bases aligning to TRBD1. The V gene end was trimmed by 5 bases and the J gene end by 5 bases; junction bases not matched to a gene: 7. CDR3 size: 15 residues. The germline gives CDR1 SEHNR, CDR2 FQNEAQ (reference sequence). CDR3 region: CASSVTGTGGETQYF. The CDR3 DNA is TGTGCCAGCAGCGTTACAGGGACAGGGGGGGAGACCCAGTACTTC.

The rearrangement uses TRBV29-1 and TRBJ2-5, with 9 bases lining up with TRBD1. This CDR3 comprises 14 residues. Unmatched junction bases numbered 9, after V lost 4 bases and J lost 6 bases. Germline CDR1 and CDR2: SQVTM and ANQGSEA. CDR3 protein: CSVVRGQGVKTQYF. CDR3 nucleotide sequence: TGCAGCGTTGTTAGGGGACAGGGTGTCAAGACCCAGTACTTC.

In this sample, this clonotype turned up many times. The CDR3 DNA sequence: TGTGCCAGCAGCCAGAGACAGGCCTGGGAGACCCAGTACTTC. This encodes CASSQRQAWETQYF. The V gene is TRBV14, the J gene TRBJ2-5, with a weak D call TRBD1 (6 bases). Germline V gene sequence: CDR1 SGHDN, CDR2 FVKESK. The V end lost 3 bases, the J end lost 5 bases, and 13 bases lay between the germline ends. There are 14 residues in the CDR3.

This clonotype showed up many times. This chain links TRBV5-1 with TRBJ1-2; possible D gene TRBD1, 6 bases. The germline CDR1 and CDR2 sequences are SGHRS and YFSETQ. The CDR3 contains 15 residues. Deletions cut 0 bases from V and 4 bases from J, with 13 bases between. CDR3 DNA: TGCGCCAGCAGCTTGGGGACAGAACTCGGCTATGGCTACACCTTC. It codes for CASSLGTELGYGYTF. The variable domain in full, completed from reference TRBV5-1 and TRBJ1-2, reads KAGVTQTPRYLIKTRGQQVTLSCSPISGHRSVSWYQQTPGQGLQFLFEYFSETQRNKGNFPGRFSGRQFSNSRSEMNVSTLELGDSALYLCASSLGTELGYGYTFGSGTRLTVV.

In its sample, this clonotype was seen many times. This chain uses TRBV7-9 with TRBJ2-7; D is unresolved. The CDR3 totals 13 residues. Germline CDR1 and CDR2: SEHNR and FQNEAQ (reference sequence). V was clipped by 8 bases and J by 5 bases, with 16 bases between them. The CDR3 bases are TGTGCCAGCGGGTCGGTAGGGCTCAACGAGCAGTACTTC. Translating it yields CASGSVGLNEQYF.

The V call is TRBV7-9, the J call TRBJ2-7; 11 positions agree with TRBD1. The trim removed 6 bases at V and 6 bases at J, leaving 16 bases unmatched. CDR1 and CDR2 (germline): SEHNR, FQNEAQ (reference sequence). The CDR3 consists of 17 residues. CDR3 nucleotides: TGTGCCAGCAGGTCTGGGACAGGGGGACGCACCTTACTCGAGCAGTACTTC. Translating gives CASRSGTGGRTLLEQYF.

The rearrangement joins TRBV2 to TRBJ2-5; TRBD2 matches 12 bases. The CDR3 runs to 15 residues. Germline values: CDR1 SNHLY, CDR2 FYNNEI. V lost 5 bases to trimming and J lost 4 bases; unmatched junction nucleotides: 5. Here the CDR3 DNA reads TGTGCCAGCAGTTATCTAGCGGGAGGGTTAGAGACCCAGTACTTC. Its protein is CASSYLAGGLETQYF.

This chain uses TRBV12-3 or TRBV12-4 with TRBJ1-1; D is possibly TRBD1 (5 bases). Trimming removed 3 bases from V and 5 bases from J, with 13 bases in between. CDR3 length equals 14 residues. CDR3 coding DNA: TGTGCCAGCAGTTTTGGCGGGGGACGGACTGAAGCTTTCTTT. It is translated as CASSFGGGRTEAFF.